This entry lists 2 T cell receptor beta chains sequenced from one sample in a study of PD-L1 blockade in urothelial cancer. Only in-frame clones appear in the TCRdb table, and some are missing; sequencing was by immunoSEQ multiplex PCR. The table lists under 100,000 clones, 90% of them singletons. Time point denoted: pretreatment peripheral blood. This sample comprised PBMCs, obtained around atezolizumab (anti-PD-L1) treatment. These receptors all stem from a man aged 60 to 69 with urothelial cancer.

This chain connects TRBV6-5 to TRBJ1-5; 10 bases match TRBD1. V shed 6 bases and J 7 bases; nucleotides not matched to a gene: 9. Germline CDR1 is MNHEY and CDR2 is SVGAGI. The CDR3 runs 15 residues. CDR3 protein: CASRPRTGGRQPQHF. CDR3 bases: TGTGCCAGCAGGCCTAGGACAGGGGGACGGCAGCCCCAGCATTTT.

V gene TRBV7-3 combines with J gene TRBJ2-1; 7 nucleotides match TRBD2. Germline V gene sequence: CDR1 SGHTA, CDR2 FQGTGA. With 5 bases clipped from V and 5 bases from J, the junction kept 9 bases outside the gene matches. The CDR3 consists of 15 residues. The CDR3 is CASSPRGVLDNEQFF. In nucleotides, the CDR3 is TGTGCCAGCAGCCCCCGGGGGGTGTTAGACAATGAGCAGTTCTTC. The complete variable domain, with remaining parts taken from reference TRBV7-3 and TRBJ2-1, reads GAGVSQTPSNKVTEKGKYVELRCDPISGHTALYWYRQSLGQGPEFLIYFQGTGAADDSGLPNDRFFAVRPEGSVSTLKIQRTERGDSAVYLCASSPRGVLDNEQFFGPGTRLTVL.